The source of this T cell receptor (beta chain) is a study of blood T cell repertoires in COVID-19. Across the study: Samples came from the United States, Italy and Spain, spanning acute and convalescent COVID-19.

In its sample, this clone was seen once. The assay was immunoSEQ multiplex PCR, and TCRdb's table has in-frame clones only and misses some. The top ten clones hold roughly 3.1% of a sample with a few hundred thousand clones, approximately 82% of them seen once. The ends lost 2 bases at V and 6 bases at J; junction bases unmatched: 9. The CDR3 totals 15 residues. CDR1 GTSNPN and CDR2 SVGIG come from the germline V gene (reference sequence). The clonotype was recovered from a young woman with acute or convalescent COVID-19. This chain uses TRBV30 with TRBJ1-4, with 7 bases aligning to TRBD1. Material: peripheral blood. The CDR3 protein is CAWSFRTGRDEKLFF. The CDR3 bases are TGTGCCTGGAGTTTTAGGACAGGTCGGGATGAAAAACTGTTTTTT.